One and the same sample provided the 16 T cell receptor beta chains below, sequenced in a study of blood T cell repertoires in COVID-19. TCRdb keeps only in-frame clones here, not all; method: immunoSEQ multiplex PCR. In the table there are around 300,000 clones, about nine tenths of which are singletons. Input material: peripheral blood. The source of these receptors is a woman aged 30 to 39 with COVID-19, enrolled during active disease.

V is TRBV16 and J is TRBJ1-6; D is ambiguous. The germline CDR1 and CDR2 sequences are KGHSY and FQNENV. Deletions cut 4 bases from V and 0 bases from J, with 7 bases between. The CDR3 runs 15 residues. The CDR3 DNA reads as TGTGCCAGCAGCCTGAGTAGCTCCTATAATTCACCCCTCCACTTT. Protein product: CASSLSSSYNSPLHF.

The chain uses TRBV18 and TRBJ1-1; 10 bases are shared with TRBD1. In germline, CDR1 is KGHSH, CDR2 LQKENI. The ends lost 3 bases at V and 0 bases at J; junction bases unmatched: 7. There are 17 residues in the CDR3. The DNA of the CDR3 is TGTGCCAGCTCACCCTTGACAGGGGGCAGTCTGAACACTGAAGCTTTCTTT. Its translation is CASSPLTGGSLNTEAFF.

The CDR3 reads CASSYSIGGGTYEQYF. The DNA of the CDR3 is TGTGCCAGCAGTTACTCGATCGGGGGAGGGACCTACGAGCAGTACTTC. V gene TRBV6-6 combines with J gene TRBJ2-7; 7 bases agree with TRBD2. The ends lost 0 bases at V and 2 bases at J; junction bases unmatched: 7. CDR3 size: 16 residues. Germline V gene lookup returns CDR1 MNHNY and CDR2 SVGAGI (reference sequence).

CDR3 protein: CASSIQGQAGELFF. CDR3 DNA: TGTGCCAGCAGCATACAGGGGCAGGCCGGGGAGCTGTTTTTT. V gene TRBV9 combines with J gene TRBJ2-2; 7 nucleotides line up with TRBD1. With 4 bases clipped from V and 6 bases from J, the junction kept 6 bases outside the gene matches. Germline CDR1 reads SGDLS; CDR2 reads YYNGEE. The CDR3 is made up of 14 amino acids.

This rearrangement joins TRBV6-5 to TRBJ1-2; 7 bases are a match to TRBD1. With V trimmed by 8 bases and J by 8 bases, 17 bases remained unmatched. This CDR3 has 15 residues. Germline V gene lookup returns CDR1 MNHEY and CDR2 SVGAGI. The CDR3 loop is CASSPRGQVGSGYTF. DNA for the CDR3: TGTGCCAGCTCCCCCAGAGGACAGGTTGGATCGGGCTACACCTTC.

V is TRBV5-6 and J is TRBJ2-1; weak D call: TRBD1 (6 bases). The CDR3 totals 16 residues. The germline V gene has CDR1 SGHDT and CDR2 YYEEEE. With 4 bases removed from V and 8 bases from J, the gap between germline ends came to 22 bases. CDR3 sequence reads: CASSIKPGHLWDEQFF. For the CDR3, the DNA is TGTGCCAGCAGCATCAAACCGGGACACCTCTGGGATGAGCAGTTCTTC. The full variable domain, completed using reference TRBV5-6 and TRBJ2-1, is DAGVTQSPTHLIKTRGQQVTLRCSPKSGHDTVSWYQQALGQGPQFIFQYYEEEERQRGNFPDRFSGHQFPNYSSELNVNALLLGDSALYLCASSIKPGHLWDEQFFGPGTRLTVL.

The rearrangement links TRBV2 to TRBJ1-2; 9 bases align to TRBD1. The CDR3 contains 15 residues. With V trimmed by 5 bases and J by 2 bases, 6 bases remained unmatched. In germline, CDR1 is SNHLY, CDR2 FYNNEI. CDR3 sequence: CASSSTGGENYGYTF. Here the CDR3 DNA reads TGTGCCAGCAGTTCGACAGGGGGGGAAAACTATGGCTACACCTTC.

The chain couples TRBV5-1 to TRBJ2-3; D unresolved. CDR1 is SGHRS, CDR2 YFSETQ, per germline. The V and J ends lost 5 bases and 6 bases respectively, with 19 bases between them. The CDR3 has 15 residues. Written as DNA, the CDR3 is TGCGCCAGCAGGACCATCTCATTACTATCGGATACGCAGTATTTT. Protein product: CASRTISLLSDTQYF. Variable domain in full (rest from reference TRBV5-1 and TRBJ2-3): KAGVTQTPRYLIKTRGQQVTLSCSPISGHRSVSWYQQTPGQGLQFLFEYFSETQRNKGNFPGRFSGRQFSNSRSEMNVSTLELGDSALYLCASRTISLLSDTQYFGPGTRLTVL.

The gene calls are TRBV7-8 and TRBJ1-3, with 7 nucleotides matching TRBD1. Germline lookup yields CDR1 SGHVS and CDR2 FQNEAQ. The length of the CDR3 is 15 residues. Trimming cost V 2 bases and J 4 bases; bases outside gene matches: 5. The CDR3 region is CASSLSRGIGNTIYF. CDR3 bases: TGTGCCAGCAGCTTATCCAGGGGGATAGGAAACACCATATATTTT.

The chain combines TRBV27 with TRBJ2-7; 11 bases align to TRBD2. The length of the CDR3 is 14 residues. Germline CDR1 reads MNHEY; CDR2 reads SMNVEV (reference sequence). Germline trimming cut 6 bases from V and 6 bases from J; bases unmatched to any gene: 7. CDR3 in amino acids: CASSLSLAGGEQYF. The DNA for the CDR3 is TGTGCCAGCAGCCTCTCCCTAGCGGGAGGCGAGCAGTACTTC.

The count of this clone is one. This chain's CDR3 is CASSKQVNTEAFF. The DNA for the CDR3 is TGTGCCAGCAGCAAACAGGTGAACACTGAAGCTTTCTTT. The chain is built from TRBV7-2 and TRBJ1-1; D might be TRBD1 (5 bases). V lost 5 bases to trimming and J lost 0 bases, with 7 bases between them. CDR1 is SGHTA and CDR2 is FQGNSA in the germline V gene. This CDR3 contains 13 residues.

The genes are TRBV5-1 and TRBJ1-1; a possible D gene is TRBD1 (5 bases). V lost 3 bases to trimming and J lost 0 bases, with 21 bases between them. The CDR3 length is 18 residues. Germline CDR1 and CDR2: SGHRS and YFSETQ. CDR3 protein: CASSSRGSSGSVNTEAFF. The CDR3 nucleotides read TGCGCCAGCAGCTCTAGGGGCAGTTCAGGTAGTGTGAACACTGAAGCTTTCTTT. The full variable domain, in which reference TRBV5-1 and TRBJ1-1 provide the parts outside the CDR3, is KAGVTQTPRYLIKTRGQQVTLSCSPISGHRSVSWYQQTPGQGLQFLFEYFSETQRNKGNFPGRFSGRQFSNSRSEMNVSTLELGDSALYLCASSSRGSSGSVNTEAFFGQGTRLTVV.

The J gene is TRBJ1-1, the V gene TRBV7-8, with 8 bases aligning to TRBD1. Germline lookup yields CDR1 SGHVS and CDR2 FQNEAQ. The CDR3 contains 14 residues. The junction had 1 base not matched to a gene; V was cut back by 4 bases and J by 0 bases. The CDR3 region has the DNA TGTGCCAGCAGCTGGGACAGGCTGAACACTGAAGCTTTCTTT. This gives the protein CASSWDRLNTEAFF.

The V call is TRBV19, the J call TRBJ1-2; 8 bases match TRBD1. V gave up 4 bases and J gave up 0 bases; unmatched junction bases: 7. The CDR3 is 16 residues long. From germline, CDR1 is LNHDA and CDR2 SQIVND (reference sequence). The CDR3 DNA sequence: TGTGCCAGTAGTAGCCCGCAGGGGGCAACTAACTATGGCTACACCTTC. This encodes CASSSPQGATNYGYTF.

The rearrangement joins TRBV11-2 to TRBJ2-1; possible D gene TRBD2, 6 bases. The CDR3 is 17 amino acids. The ends were cut back, 5 bases at V and 0 bases at J, with 17 bases in the middle. The germline CDR1 and CDR2 sequences are SGHAT and FQNNGV. CDR3 DNA sequence: TGTGCCAGCAGCCTGGGGCTAGCGCGAAACTCCTACAATGAGCAGTTCTTC. Protein: CASSLGLARNSYNEQFF. The full variable domain, completed using reference TRBV11-2 and TRBJ2-1, is EAGVAQSPRYKIIEKRQSVAFWCNPISGHATLYWYQQILGQGPKLLIQFQNNGVVDDSQLPKDRFSAERLKGVDSTLKIQPAKLEDSAVYLCASSLGLARNSYNEQFFGPGTRLTVL.

V gene TRBV28 combines with J gene TRBJ1-4; 10 bases agree with TRBD1. The germline CDR1 and CDR2 sequences are MDHEN and SYDVKM. The CDR3 sequence is 17 residues long. J gave up 7 bases and V 2 bases, and 10 bases lay outside the gene matches. The CDR3 reads CASSLARDRGRAEKLFF. The CDR3 DNA reads as TGTGCCAGCAGTTTAGCCCGAGACAGGGGGCGGGCTGAAAAACTGTTTTTT.